This T cell receptor (beta chain) was identified during a study of cytomegalovirus exposure and HLA in healthy donors. Study-wide results and limits: 87-base-pair reads could not separate some V segments, including TRBV6-2 and TRBV6-3. A later analysis associated 15,000 or so TCR beta sequences with HLA alleles at a 0.05 false discovery rate.

Trimming took 0 bases from V and 4 from J; bases not matched to a gene: 5. Germline V gene data show CDR1 as SGHDN and CDR2 as FVKESK. The CDR3 covers 16 residues. On this clone itself: Its target is unknown.

Primers for the PCR totalled 60 Vbeta and 13 Jbeta. Libraries were prepared by immunoSEQ multiplex PCR; TCRdb keeps only in-frame clonotypes and omits some of them. The sample contains some 190,000 clones, 80% to 90% of which appear only once. Material: PBMCs. The V gene is TRBV14, the J gene TRBJ2-3; 9 bases line up with TRBD2. The sequence was collected from a young man in good health and CMV-seronegative. In DNA, the CDR3 is TGTGCCAGCAGCCAAGATCGGCGGGGGGGTGCAGATACGCAGTATTTT. Residues: CASSQDRRGGADTQYF.